The source of this T cell receptor (beta chain) is a study of blood T cell repertoires in COVID-19. The CDR3 covers 10 residues. CDR1 is LNHDA and CDR2 is SQIVND in the germline V gene (reference sequence). V was cut by 10 bases and J by 9 bases, with 12 bases left in between. The assay was immunoSEQ multiplex PCR, and TCRdb's table has in-frame clones only and misses some. The repertoire has about 190,000 clones, around 79% of them found once; the top ten carry about an eighth. Material: peripheral blood. The gene calls are TRBV19 and TRBJ1-1; no clear D gene. The source of this sequence is a woman between 50 and 59 years old with acute or convalescent COVID-19. The DNA for the CDR3 is TGTGCCACGGGCCCCGGGAAAGCTTTCTTT. As protein: CATGPGKAFF. Together with reference TRBV19 and TRBJ1-1, the CDR3 gives the full variable domain: DGGITQSPKYLFRKEGQNVTLSCEQNLNHDAMYWYRQDPGQGLRLIYYSQIVNDFQKGDIAEGYSVSREKKESFPLTVTSAQKNPTAFYLCATGPGKAFFGQGTRLTVV.